This entry is about one T cell receptor (beta chain). Trimming took 4 bases from V and 8 from J; bases not matched to a gene: 4. The CDR3 totals 13 residues. The germline V gene encodes CDR1 MNHEY and CDR2 SVGAGI. The data were taken from a study of technical replicates of blood from a few donors. Only in-frame clones appear in the TCRdb table, and some are missing; sequencing was by immunoSEQ multiplex PCR. The sample includes around 98,000 clones, more than 90% of them seen just once. The rearrangement uses TRBV6-5 and TRBJ2-1; 8 nucleotides agree with TRBD2. This clonotype originated in a human donor in good health. The sequencing sample was made of T cells isolated from PBMCs. CDR3 region: CASSSGTRDEQFF. CDR3 nucleotide sequence: TGTGCCAGCAGTTCCGGGACTAGGGATGAGCAGTTCTTC.